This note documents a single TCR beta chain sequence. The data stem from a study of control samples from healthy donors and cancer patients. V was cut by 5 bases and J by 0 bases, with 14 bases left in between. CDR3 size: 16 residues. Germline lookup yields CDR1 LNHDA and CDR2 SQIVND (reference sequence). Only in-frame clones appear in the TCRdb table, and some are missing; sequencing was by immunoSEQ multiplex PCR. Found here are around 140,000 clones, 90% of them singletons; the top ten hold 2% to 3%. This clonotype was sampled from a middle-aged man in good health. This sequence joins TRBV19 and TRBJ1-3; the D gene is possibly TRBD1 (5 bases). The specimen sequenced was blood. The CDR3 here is CASSPSDSSSGNTIYF. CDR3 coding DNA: TGTGCCAGTAGTCCCTCCGACAGTTCCTCTGGAAACACCATATATTTT.